This is a list of T cell receptor beta chains from one sample in a study of T cells in Graves' hyperthyroidism and ophthalmopathy. TCRdb reprocessed the multiplex PCR reads via MiXCR and lists one record per CDR3 protein. The table records around 540,000 distinct CDR3 sequences, about 45% of them present only once. The sample taken for sequencing was peripheral blood or thyroid tissue (not recorded which). These receptors all stem from a woman between 18 and 29 years old with Graves' hyperthyroidism. CDR3s include the opening cysteine and the closing phenylalanine or tryptophan. The order of the fields is D gene, J gene, V gene, clone size, CDR3 DNA, CDR3 protein. The D gene is left open where the match is weak. A row's size may be missing; if present it is once, few, many or a size class.

>TRBD1|TRBJ2-7|TRBV7-8|-
TGTGCCAGCAGCCCAGCGACAGGGGTTAGCTCCTACGAGCAGTACTTC
CASSPATGVSSYEQYF
>TRBD1|TRBJ1-2|TRBV7-8|many
TGTGCCAGCAGCCCTTGGACAGGGGGAAACTATGGCTACACCTTC
CASSPWTGGNYGYTF
>-|TRBJ1-1|TRBV29-1|many
TGCAGCGCTACGACTAGTATGAACACTGAAGCTTTCTTT
CSATTSMNTEAFF
>-|TRBJ1-5|TRBV5-1|-
TGCGCCAGCAGCTTTTCCGGCCGGACGGGGCAGCCCCAGCATTTT
CASSFSGRTGQPQHF
>-|TRBJ2-2|TRBV15|-
TGTGCCACCAGCAGAGATTTTCATGCGAGGGAGGACACCGGGGAGCTGTTTTTT
CATSRDFHAREDTGELFF
>TRBD1|TRBJ1-4|TRBV5-1|-
TGCGCCAGCAGCTTACCGACAGGGAGTGAAAAACTGTTTTTT
CASSLPTGSEKLFF
>-|TRBJ2-7|TRBV20-1|-
TGCAGTGCTCCAATAAGAGGGTACGAGCAGTACTTC
CSAPIRGYEQYF
>-|TRBJ2-2|TRBV5-1|-
TGCGCCAGCAGCTCCATGGGGGAGGCTAGCAGGTCAGCCGGGGAGCTGTTTTTT
CASSSMGEASRSAGELFF
>TRBD1|TRBJ2-5|TRBV15|-
TGTGCCACCAGCAGGGGACAGGGGACCCAGTACTTC
CATSRGQGTQYF
>TRBD1|TRBJ1-6|TRBV7-2|-
TGTGCCAGCAGCCTTACGACAGGGAGCTCCTATAATTCACCCCTCCACTTT
CASSLTTGSSYNSPLHF
>TRBD1|TRBJ1-2|TRBV29-1|-
TGCAGCGTCCAACAGGGGCACAACTATGGCTACACCTTC
CSVQQGHNYGYTF
>TRBD2|TRBJ2-7|TRBV20-1|-
TGCAGTGCTAGAGATCATGCGGGAGCGGGGTACGAGCAGTACTTC
CSARDHAGAGYEQYF
>-|TRBJ2-7|TRBV2|-
TGTGCCAGCAATATGCCGGGGTCTGGAAACGAGCAGTACTTC
CASNMPGSGNEQYF
>-|TRBJ1-4|TRBV25-1|many
TGTGCCAGCAGTGGTCCGGACAAAGTGGCTAATGAAAAACTGTTTTTT
CASSGPDKVANEKLFF
>-|TRBJ1-1|TRBV7-3|-
TGCGCCAGCAGCCAAGGTGTCAGGGGTTACATGAACACTGAAGCTTTCTTT
CASSQGVRGYMNTEAFF
>-|TRBJ2-7|TRBV15|-
TGTGCCACCAGCAGTCGCCAGCCGGGGGAGCAGTACTTC
CATSSRQPGEQYF
>TRBD1|TRBJ2-2|TRBV24-1|once
TGTGCCACCAGTGACCGGACAGGGGGCCCCGCCGGGGAGCTGTTTTTT
CATSDRTGGPAGELFF
>-|TRBJ1-5|TRBV29-1|-
TGCAGCGCGTCGGACCAGAACGAGCATTTT
CSASDQNEHF
>TRBD2|TRBJ2-7|TRBV10-3|-
TGTGCCATCAGTGAGCACGGGAGGGATTACTACGAGCAGTACTTC
CAISEHGRDYYEQYF
>-|TRBJ2-7|TRBV2|-
TGTGCCAGCAGCCAAGAACTCTCGAGCGGATCCTACGAGCAGTACTTC
CASSQELSSGSYEQYF
>TRBD2|TRBJ2-1|TRBV7-9|-
TGTGCCAGCAGCTTAGTGGGGCGGGAGGTTCGGAATGAGCAGTTCTTC
CASSLVGREVRNEQFF
>-|TRBJ1-5|TRBV15|many
TGTGCCACCAGCAGAGATTGGGCGCCTTTCGATAGCAATCAGCCCCAGCATTTT
CATSRDWAPFDSNQPQHF
>-|TRBJ2-5|TRBV2|-
TGTGCCAGCAGCCTCACACTTAGGGAGACCCAGTACTTC
CASSLTLRETQYF
>-|TRBJ2-5|TRBV12-5|-
TGTGCTAGTGGTTTGGTACGGTGGTACCCTGAGACCCAGTACTTC
CASGLVRWYPETQYF
>-|TRBJ1-1|TRBV25-1|-
TGTGCCAGCTACGGGGAGGGCAGTATGAACACTGAAGCTTTCTTT
CASYGEGSMNTEAFF
>-|TRBJ1-5|TRBV2|once
TGTGCGGCGGGTGGGGGGATTCATCAGCCCCAGCATTTT
CAAGGGIHQPQHF
>TRBD1|TRBJ1-2|TRBV7-2|-
TGTGCCAGCAGCTTGGTGACAGGGGACTATGGCTACACCTTC
CASSLVTGDYGYTF
>TRBD1|TRBJ2-7|TRBV2|few
TGTGCCAGCAGTCCCCGGACAGGGTCCCACGAGCAGTACTTC
CASSPRTGSHEQYF
>-|TRBJ2-7|TRBV7-2|many
TGTGCCAGCAGCCCCGACTCAACCTACGAGCAGTACTTC
CASSPDSTYEQYF
>TRBD1|TRBJ1-5|TRBV7-2|-
TGTGCCAGCAGTTTTTCCCTAGACAGGGGCAGCAATCAGCCCCAGCATTTT
CASSFSLDRGSNQPQHF
>-|TRBJ1-1|TRBV25-1|-
TGTGCCAGCAGTGCCGTCCCCCCCCGAACTGAAGCTTTCTTT
CASSAVPPRTEAFF
>TRBD2|TRBJ2-7|TRBV25-1|-
TGTACCAGCAGCGGGACCCTTTCTGAGCAGTACTTC
CTSSGTLSEQYF
>-|TRBJ2-3|TRBV2|-
TGTGCCAGCAGCTTTTTAACTCGACGGGGTGATACGCAGTATTTT
CASSFLTRRGDTQYF
>-|TRBJ1-1|TRBV4-2|few
TGTGCCAGCAGCCAACCGGTAGGAATGAACACTGAAGCTTTCTTT
CASSQPVGMNTEAFF
>-|TRBJ1-2|TRBV24-1|-
TGTGCCACCAGTGAAAGCAGGGTCTATGGCTACACCTTC
CATSESRVYGYTF
>-|TRBJ2-7|TRBV7-6|once
TGTGCCAGCAGCCCCAGTGGGCAGCGCTGCGAGCAGTACTTC
CASSPSGQRCEQYF
>TRBD1|TRBJ1-2|TRBV6-5|-
TGTGCCAGCAGTTACTCGGTCAGAGGGTGGGGACAGGTCAACTATGGCTACACCTTC
CASSYSVRGWGQVNYGYTF
>-|TRBJ1-5|TRBV24-1|-
TGTGCCACCAGTTACAGGGATAATCAGCCCCAGCATTTT
CATSYRDNQPQHF
>-|TRBJ1-4|TRBV7-2|-
TGTGCCGCCTCCTCCCACCGGGCTGGGGGTGAAAAACTGTTTTTT
CAASSHRAGGEKLFF
>-|TRBJ1-2|TRBV19|few
TGTGCCAGTAGTATGACGACGCGTACTGGCTACACCTTC
CASSMTTRTGYTF
>-|TRBJ2-7|TRBV13|once
TGTGCCAGCAGCGGCCCCATCGGGACCTTCTACGAGCAGTACTTC
CASSGPIGTFYEQYF
>-|TRBJ1-2|TRBV9|-
TGTGCCAGCAGCCAACTAGGCGGCTACACCTTC
CASSQLGGYTF
>-|TRBJ1-5|TRBV7-8|few
TGTGCCAGCAGCTTGGGAAAGGGATTTAGCAATCAGCCCCAGCATTTT
CASSLGKGFSNQPQHF
>-|TRBJ2-7|TRBV2|few
TGTGCCAGCAACACCGTGGCGGGACTCTACGAGCAGTACTTC
CASNTVAGLYEQYF
>-|TRBJ2-2|TRBV5-1|few
TGCGCCAGCAGCTTGAGTACCTCGAACACCGGGGAGCTGTTTTTT
CASSLSTSNTGELFF
>TRBD2|TRBJ2-5|TRBV6-6|-
TGTGCCAGCAGTCGACTAGCGGGCCTAACCCAGTACTTC
CASSRLAGLTQYF
>-|TRBJ2-7|TRBV7-9|many
TGTGCCAGCAGCGCCCAGGACACCTACGAGCAGTACTTC
CASSAQDTYEQYF
>TRBD1|TRBJ1-5|TRBV20-1|-
TGCAGTGCTAGGAAGGGGACAGGCTACGATCAGCCCCAGCATTTT
CSARKGTGYDQPQHF
>-|TRBJ1-1|TRBV5-6|-
TGTGCCAGCAGCTCCCTCGTCGGCAACACTGAAGCTTTCTTT
CASSSLVGNTEAFF
>-|TRBJ1-2|TRBV9|-
TGTGCCAGCAGCCACCCAACTGGCAGGGAGGACTATGGCTACACCTTC
CASSHPTGREDYGYTF
>-|TRBJ1-6|TRBV2|once
TGTGCCATCAGCAGTAGACCGACAGGCTATAATTCACCCCTCCACTTT
CAISSRPTGYNSPLHF
>-|TRBJ1-5|TRBV20-1|-
TGCAGTGCTTCAACCGGCGGTAGGGGTGTAAATCAGCCCCAGCATTTT
CSASTGGRGVNQPQHF
>TRBD1|TRBJ1-2|TRBV29-1|-
TGCAGCGTTGAGGACAGGGGGCTTGGCTACACCTTC
CSVEDRGLGYTF
>-|TRBJ2-2|TRBV25-1|-
TGTGCCAGCAGTCAGCTCTTTCCCGGGGAGCTGTTTTTT
CASSQLFPGELFF
>-|TRBJ2-7|TRBV2|many
TGTGCCAGCAGTTTGGCAGAGATCGAGCAGTACTTC
CASSLAEIEQYF
>-|TRBJ1-2|TRBV7-9|-
TGTGCCAGCAGCGGCGCATACAGCTCTAACTATGGCTACACCTTC
CASSGAYSSNYGYTF
>TRBD1|TRBJ2-7|TRBV7-2|many
TGTGCCAGCAGCTTAACAACAGGGGCCGAGCAGTACTTC
CASSLTTGAEQYF
>-|TRBJ1-1|TRBV29-1|many
TGCAGCGTTACAGGATTTACAGACACTGAAGCTTTCTTT
CSVTGFTDTEAFF
>-|TRBJ2-7|TRBV6-1|-
TGTGCCAGCGGTGACGGGGAGAGGCTGCTCGAGCAGTACTTC
CASGDGERLLEQYF
>-|TRBJ2-7|TRBV2|few
TGTGCCAGCAGCCAGGGCTACTCCTACGAGCAGTACTTC
CASSQGYSYEQYF